The next 5 T cell receptor beta chains were all read from a single sample in a study of blood T cell repertoires in COVID-19. Produced via immunoSEQ multiplex PCR; TCRdb's table is partial and in-frame only. The sample has roughly 210,000 clones, around 89% seen once. Sequenced: peripheral blood. The origin of the receptors is a man aged 70 or older with acute or convalescent COVID-19.

V usage is TRBV28 and J usage is TRBJ2-7, with unresolved D. This CDR3 spans 14 amino acids. Trimming shortened V by 6 bases and J by 1 base, and 13 bases separated the two germline ends. Germline V lookup: CDR1 MDHEN, CDR2 SYDVKM. The CDR3 loop is CASRLQVQSYEQYF. CDR3 sequence (DNA): TGTGCCAGCAGACTCCAAGTCCAATCCTACGAGCAGTACTTC. Together with reference TRBV28 and TRBJ2-7, the CDR3 gives the full variable domain: DVKVTQSSRYLVKRTGEKVFLECVQDMDHENMFWYRQDPGLGLRLIYFSYDVKMKEKGDIPEGYSVSREKKERFSLILESASTNQTSMYLCASRLQVQSYEQYFGPGTRLTVT.

There are many counts of this clone. The V call is TRBV7-3, the J call TRBJ2-2, with TRBD2 identical over 9 bases. The V segment lost 1 base and the J segment 0 bases; nucleotides outside the gene matches: 3. This CDR3 spans 17 amino acids. Germline V gene data show CDR1 as SGHTA and CDR2 as FQGTGA. This CDR3 reads CASSLIPSGTNTGELFF. CDR3 sequence (DNA): TGTGCCAGCAGCTTAATTCCTAGCGGGACGAACACCGGGGAGCTGTTTTTT.

The chain uses TRBV29-1 and TRBJ2-1; 15 nucleotides agree with TRBD2. Germline CDR1 SQVTM, CDR2 ANQGSEA. Germline trimming cut 6 bases from V and 1 base from J; bases unmatched to any gene: 10. The CDR3 contains 18 residues. CDR3 sequence reads: CSVRGEGLAGGSYNEQFF. CDR3 sequence (DNA): TGCAGCGTGAGGGGGGAGGGACTAGCGGGAGGTTCCTACAATGAGCAGTTCTTC.

The chain carries TRBV9 and TRBJ2-1, with D tentatively TRBD2 (7 bases). CDR1 and CDR2 from the germline V gene are SGDLS and YYNGEE. The V end lost 3 bases, the J end lost 8 bases, and 18 bases lay between the germline ends. This CDR3 is 15 amino acids long. The CDR3 DNA reads as TGTGCCAGCAGCGAAGGGGGTCTAGCGGCCTATGAGCAGTTCTTC. It codes for CASSEGGLAAYEQFF.

This sequence joins TRBV29-1 and TRBJ2-3; 8 positions agree with TRBD2. The CDR3 runs 19 residues. The germline V gene has CDR1 SQVTM and CDR2 ANQGSEA. The CDR3 sequence: CTPLVAAGVREGDKNTQYF. The CDR3 coding sequence is TGCACCCCCTTAGTCGCGGCAGGTGTTCGGGAGGGCGACAAAAATACGCAGTATTTT.